The 9 T cell receptor beta chains reported below all come from one sample, sequenced in a study of early T cells in non-severe SARS-CoV-2 infection. TCRdb recomputed calls from the 5' RACE reads with MiXCR, one row per CDR3 protein. Here the sample spans 25,000 to 30,000 distinct CDR3 sequences, more than 5% being singletons. Sequences were obtained from whole blood. These receptors came from an adult who was a healthcare worker with PCR-confirmed SARS-CoV-2 infection or an uninfected control (not recorded which).

In its sample, this clonotype was seen a few times. The chain recombines TRBV4-3 with TRBJ2-2; 9 nucleotides agree with TRBD1. The CDR3 loop spans 15 amino acids. Germline assignment: CDR1 LGHNA and CDR2 YSLEER. J was trimmed by 5 bases and V by 7 bases; bases with no gene match: 8. CDR3 residues: CASTYRGLRTGELFF. CDR3 sequence (DNA): TGCGCCAGCACCTACAGGGGGCTGAGGACCGGGGAGCTGTTTTTT.

This clonotype showed up many times. The chain employs TRBV29-1 and TRBJ1-5; D possibly corresponds to TRBD1 (5 bases). CDR1 and CDR2 from the germline V gene are SQVTM and ANQGSEA. Trimming removed 3 bases at V and 3 bases at J, with 9 bases between. CDR3 length: 13 amino acids. In DNA form, the CDR3 reads TGCAGCGTTGATCTGGGACCCAATCAGCCCCAGCATTTT. The encoded protein is CSVDLGPNQPQHF.

This clonotype was picked up a small number of times. CDR3 sequence reads: CASRDRGMNEQYF. The CDR3 DNA is TGTGCCAGCCGGGACAGGGGGATGAACGAGCAGTACTTC. The rearrangement uses TRBV2 and TRBJ2-7; TRBD1 agrees at 11 bases. Germline CDR1 is SNHLY and CDR2 is FYNNEI. V gave up 8 bases and J gave up 5 bases; unmatched junction bases: 5. CDR3 length: 13 residues.

This clonotype was seen more than once but under ten times. The chain recombines TRBV6-6 with TRBJ1-1; D perhaps matches TRBD1 (6 bases). CDR1 and CDR2 (germline): MNHNY, SVGAGI (reference sequence). The CDR3 runs to 13 residues. Between the trimmed V and J ends, which lost 9 bases and 4 bases, there was a span of 15 bases. DNA of the CDR3: TGTGCCAGTGTGGAGGGGGGAAGCACTGAAGCTTTCTTT. Residues: CASVEGGSTEAFF.

This clonotype was seen at least ten times. The chain carries TRBV4-1 and TRBJ2-5, with a possible D match to TRBD2 (6 bases). CDR1 MGHRA and CDR2 YSYEKL come from the germline V gene. CDR3 length: 14 residues. The germline V and J ends were trimmed by 4 bases and 2 bases, with 11 bases remaining between them. CDR3 sequence (DNA): TGCGCCAGCAGCCTGCGGAGGGTTCAAGAGACCCAGTACTTC. It encodes CASSLRRVQETQYF.

This clonotype has ten or more counts. CDR3 in amino acids: CASSGGSPLTGFSTEAFF. The CDR3 DNA sequence: TGCGCCAGCAGTGGGGGAAGTCCCTTGACAGGCTTTTCCACTGAAGCTTTCTTT. The chain links TRBV10-2 to TRBJ1-1, with D possibly matching TRBD1 (6 bases). The V end lost 4 bases, the J end lost 4 bases, and 25 bases lay between the germline ends. The CDR3 contains 18 residues. Germline lookup yields CDR1 WSHSY and CDR2 SAAADI.

This clonotype was observed at least ten times. This sequence joins TRBV6-6 and TRBJ2-2; weak D call: TRBD2 (5 bases). Germline V gives CDR1 MNHNY, CDR2 SVGAGI (reference sequence). The CDR3 is 14 amino acids. V was pared by 5 bases and J by 2 bases, with 9 bases between. The chain's CDR3 is CASSNRENTGELFF. CDR3 sequence (DNA): TGTGCCAGCAGTAACCGGGAAAACACCGGGGAGCTGTTTTTT.

This clonotype has a count of ten or more. The rearrangement uses TRBV6-1 and TRBJ2-2; TRBD1 is a possible D gene (6 bases). CDR3 length: 15 amino acids. The V and J ends lost 3 bases and 4 bases respectively, with 12 bases between them. CDR1 and CDR2 from the germline V gene are MNHNS and SASEGT. The CDR3 coding sequence is TGTGCCAGCAGTGATGCAGGGGCCGGCACCGGGGAGCTGTTTTTT. This gives the protein CASSDAGAGTGELFF.

This clonotype was detected many times. The V gene is TRBV20-1, the J gene TRBJ2-3; possibly TRBD1 for D (5 bases). The germline V gene encodes CDR1 DFQATT and CDR2 SNEGSKA (reference sequence). V gave up 4 bases and J gave up 6 bases, with 8 bases separating them. This CDR3 has 11 amino acids. The CDR3 here is CSAKGADTQYF. The CDR3 nucleotides are TGCAGTGCTAAAGGGGCGGATACGCAGTATTTT.